This T cell receptor (beta chain) was captured in a study of CD4+ T cells in melanoma. The CDR3 is 12 residues long. The germline V gene has CDR1 SGHNT and CDR2 YYREEE (reference sequence). Trimming took 2 bases from V and 7 from J, leaving 8 bases between them. Some clones are missing from TCRdb's copy, which holds only in-frame ones; the method was immunoSEQ multiplex PCR. Of just over 14,000 clones in the sample, roughly 69% were seen once. Study-wide findings and caveats: In melanoma, neoantigen-specific CD4+ T cells reportedly differed in differentiation state. A reported correlation linked neoantigen-specific CD4+ T cells to CD8+, macrophage and B cell function.

In the case of this clone: As yet, its antigen is unknown.

This TCR came from a human donor with melanoma. This chain joins TRBV5-4 and TRBJ2-3; D is uncertain. The sequenced sample consisted of cells from a culture (not recorded whether cultured in vitro). The CDR3 coding sequence is TGTGCCAGCAGCTTTTTCGGCAATACGCAGTATTTT. This codes for CASSFFGNTQYF.